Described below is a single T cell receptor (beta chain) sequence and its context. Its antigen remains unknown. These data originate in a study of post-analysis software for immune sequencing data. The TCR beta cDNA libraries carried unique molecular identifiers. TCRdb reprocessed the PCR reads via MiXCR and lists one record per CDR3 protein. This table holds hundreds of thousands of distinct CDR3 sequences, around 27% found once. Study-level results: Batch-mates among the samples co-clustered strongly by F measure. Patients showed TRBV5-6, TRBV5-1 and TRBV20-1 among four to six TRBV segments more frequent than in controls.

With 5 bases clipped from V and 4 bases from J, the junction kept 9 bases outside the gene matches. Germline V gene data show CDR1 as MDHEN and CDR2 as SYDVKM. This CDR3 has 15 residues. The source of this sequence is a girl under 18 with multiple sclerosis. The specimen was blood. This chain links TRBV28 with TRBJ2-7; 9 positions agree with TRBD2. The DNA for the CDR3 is TGTGCCAGCAGTACCATAGCGGGAGTGGGTTACGAGCAGTACTTC. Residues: CASSTIAGVGYEQYF.